Shown below are 8 T cell receptor beta chains from a single sample sequenced in a study of a mutant IDH1 vaccine in newly diagnosed glioma. Method: immunoSEQ multiplex PCR; TCRdb's copy keeps in-frame clones and lacks some. The sample consists of tens of thousands of clones, roughly 80% of them appearing once. These receptors' targets are unknown. Time point denoted: week 11, during vaccination. It was 300 ug of mutant IDH1 20-mer peptide that made up each vaccine dose, given with topical imiquimod. The starting material was PBMCs, obtained from a glioma patient whose treatment included an IDH1 peptide vaccine. Receptor source: a man between 50 and 59 years old with glioma.

The CDR3 here is CASSESLRLAGGTDTQYF. CDR3 sequence (DNA): TGTGCCAGCAGTGAATCCCTACGACTAGCGGGAGGCACAGATACGCAGTATTTT. The J gene is TRBJ2-3, the V gene TRBV25-1, with 12 bases lining up with TRBD2. This CDR3 has 18 residues. CDR1 and CDR2 (germline): MGHDK, SYGVNS. V shed 1 base and J 1 base; nucleotides not matched to a gene: 6.

This clone was found a few times. The chain uses TRBV5-1 and TRBJ2-5; D gene unclear. The ends were cut back, 0 bases at V and 2 bases at J, with 8 bases in the middle. CDR3 length: 14 amino acids. Germline CDR1 and CDR2: SGHRS and YFSETQ. Here the CDR3 DNA reads TGCGCCAGCAGCTTGGTCGGTAGTCAAGAGACCCAGTACTTC. Amino acid sequence: CASSLVGSQETQYF.

The chain employs TRBV6-5 and TRBJ1-2; TRBD1 is a possible D gene (5 bases). Germline V CDR1 and CDR2: MNHEY, SVGAGI. Trimming removed 7 bases at V and 5 bases at J, with 17 bases between. CDR3 length: 14 amino acids. As DNA, the CDR3 is TGTGCCAGCACTGCCGGGGGTCGGGGGTATGGCTACACCTTC. It yields the protein CASTAGGRGYGYTF.

The rearrangement links TRBV2 to TRBJ2-2; the D is unclear. Germline lookup yields CDR1 SNHLY and CDR2 FYNNEI. The CDR3 totals 13 residues. V was pared by 9 bases and J by 2 bases, with 10 bases between. The CDR3 protein is CASDSYNTGELFF. DNA for the CDR3: TGTGCCAGTGACTCTTATAACACCGGGGAGCTGTTTTTT.

V usage is TRBV19 and J usage is TRBJ2-3, with 10 bases lining up with TRBD2. J lost 0 bases, V lost 10 bases, and 10 bases had no gene match. CDR3 length: 16 residues. CDR1 is LNHDA, CDR2 SQIVND, per germline (reference sequence). The CDR3 nucleotides are TGTGCCACCTCTTGGACTAGCGGATCTAGCACAGATACGCAGTATTTT. As protein: CATSWTSGSSTDTQYF.

The rearrangement joins TRBV6-1 to TRBJ1-1, with no clear D. The CDR3 extends over 12 amino acids. The V and J ends lost 1 base and 5 bases respectively, with 5 bases between them. CDR1 is MNHNS and CDR2 is SASEGT in the germline V gene. The CDR3 protein is CASSEGLTEAFF. DNA for the CDR3: TGTGCCAGCAGTGAAGGTCTGACTGAAGCTTTCTTT.

In DNA, the CDR3 is TGCAGCGCCGGACAAGTACCCTACAATGAGCAGTTCTTC. Protein sequence: CSAGQVPYNEQFF. This sequence joins TRBV29-1 and TRBJ2-1, with a tentative D call TRBD1 (5 bases). The CDR3 covers 13 residues. Germline CDR1 SQVTM, CDR2 ANQGSEA. Trimming took off 7 bases at V and 2 bases at J, with 12 bases between the two ends.

J is TRBJ1-1 and V is TRBV9; D is uncertain. CDR1 SGDLS and CDR2 YYNGEE come from the germline V gene. The CDR3 totals 13 residues. V lost 3 bases, J lost 5 bases, and 11 bases lay in between. CDR3 loop: CASSGGFGTEAFF. In DNA form, the CDR3 reads TGTGCCAGCAGCGGGGGATTTGGTACTGAAGCTTTCTTT.